A selection of T cell receptor beta chains follows, all from one sample in a study of blood T cell repertoires in COVID-19. Sequencing was performed with immunoSEQ multiplex PCR; in TCRdb, only in-frame clones are kept and a portion is missing. The repertoire holds about 200,000 clones, with about 87% as singletons. Material: PBMCs or T cells enriched from blood (not recorded which). Receptors originate from a man between 25 and 39 years old who had recovered from COVID-19. The CDR3 runs from the conserved cysteine through the conserved F or W. Expanded clones are given a class, and other clones once, few, many or no size at all.

TRBJ2-3,NA,TRBV4-1,CASSQERARRDTQYF
TRBJ1-1,NA,TRBV7-9,CASSTKDWARGTEAFF
TRBJ2-5,NA,TRBV10-3,CAIHSGNIETQYF
TRBJ2-3,NA,TRBV5-4,CASSPRTPREAPDTQYF
TRBJ2-3,NA,TRBV9,CASSVRTGPDTQYF
TRBJ2-2,once,TRBV9,CASSTGLAANTGELFF
TRBJ1-3,NA,TRBV25-1,CASGDRFSGNTIYF
TRBJ1-1,NA,TRBV18,CASSPDRGNTEAFF
TRBJ1-5,NA,TRBV5-8,CASSLGYRPSNQPQHF
TRBJ2-6,NA,TRBV6-5,CASKDTASGANVLTF
TRBJ2-1,NA,TRBV10-3,CAIPEPGGRFYNEQFF
TRBJ2-7,NA,TRBV6-5,CASSPGLEQYF